The source of this T cell receptor beta chain is a study of CXCR3-negative and CXCR3-positive naive CD8 T cells. General study points: CXCR3-positive naive cells had more hydrophobic TRB CDR3s than CXCR3-negative naive cells. Naive cells used TRBV-TRBJ genes in much the same way whether CXCR3-negative or CXCR3-positive; memory cells did not. Cryopreservation partially lowered CXCR3 expression, so most assays used fresh PBMCs.

The CDR3 is 13 amino acids. Looked up from germline, CDR1 is SGHTA and CDR2 is FQGTGA. Points on this clonotype: What it binds is not known.

CD45RO-CCR7+CD27+CD95- defined naive CD8+ T cells. The authors prepared UMI-labeled TRB cDNA libraries by 5' RACE. TCRdb reprocessed the 5' RACE reads and stores each CDR3 protein as one record, lacking DNA. This sample's clone table lists about 150,000 distinct CDR3 sequences. The TCR originated in a human donor in good health. Some clones in this sample may be carry-over from other donors' samples. V usage is TRBV7-3 and J usage is TRBJ1-1; TCRdb's D call, TRBD1, is unchecked because there is no DNA. Sequenced: naive CXCR3+ CD8+ T cells from blood. The subset denotes: CD45RO-CCR7+CD27+CD95- naive CD8+ T cells expressing CXCR3 (TNR3+). CDR3 in amino acids: CASSLTGGTEAFF.